This TCR beta chain was observed in a study of beta chain features in type 1 diabetes. The wider study: Healthy donors and patients showed comparable age, gender and cell yields.

This clone has a handful of counts. No antigen is known for it. Investigators reverse transcribed all isolated RNA, so they sequenced expressed TCRB transcripts. Method: immunoSEQ multiplex PCR; TCRdb's copy keeps in-frame clones and lacks some. The sample records under 400,000 clones, about 12% being singletons. CD45RO/CCR7/CD25/CD127/CD95/CD27 sorting isolated CD4+ naive, central memory, regulatory and stem cell-like memory cells. Study-wide points: In patients and controls equally, PCR might favor templates that are shorter. Among all four CD4+ subsets, Type 1 diabetes patients had TCRB CDR3s that were moderately but significantly shorter.

The CDR3 length is 14 residues. Germline CDR1 reads MDHEN; CDR2 reads SYDVKM. Trimming left V 4 bases short and J 4 bases short, with 13 bases between. The J gene is TRBJ2-5, the V gene TRBV28; D is ambiguous. Sample: naive CD4+ T cells from blood. This sequence originates from a man between 18 and 29 years old in good health. CDR3 sequence (DNA): TGTGCCAGCAGTTCCCCATTCCCCCCAGAGACCCAGTACTTC. Protein product: CASSSPFPPETQYF.